This is a list of T cell receptor beta chains from one sample in a study of T cells in localized non-small cell lung cancer. Generated by immunoSEQ multiplex PCR, the TCRdb table keeps only in-frame clones and is missing some. The repertoire consists of about 48,000 clones, with 77% occurring once and the leading ten covering 17%. Sequenced material: peripheral blood, taken before any cancer treatment. The source of these receptors is a man aged 40 to 70 with stage I squamous cell lung carcinoma. The CDR3 runs from the conserved cysteine through the conserved F or W. The order of the fields is D gene, V gene, J gene, clone size, CDR3 DNA, CDR3 protein. D genes are given only for firm matches. The size entry is marked missing in some rows and otherwise reads once, few, many or a size class.

-	TRBV18	TRBJ2-7	-	TGTGCCAGCTCACCCTCTCTCAGCTCCTACGAGCAGTACTTC	CASSPSLSSYEQYF
-	TRBV2	TRBJ2-7	-	TGTGCCAGCAGCGACAGCCCCTACGAGCAGTACTTC	CASSDSPYEQYF
-	TRBV19	TRBJ1-4	-	TGTGCCAGTAGAGGGGCTGGGGGTGAAAAACTGTTTTTT	CASRGAGGEKLFF
TRBD1	TRBV5-1	TRBJ1-1	-	TGCGCCAGCAGCTTTGGCCCCGTACAGGGGGCCGACACTGAAGCTTTCTTT	CASSFGPVQGADTEAFF
TRBD2	TRBV7-3	TRBJ2-7	few	TGTGCCGCTTCCGGGCCGGGACTAATCAACTACGAGCAGTACTTC	CAASGPGLINYEQYF
TRBD2	TRBV11-2	TRBJ2-7	-	TGTGCCAGCAGCTTAAACTCGGCGGGGGACGAGCAGTACTTC	CASSLNSAGDEQYF
-	TRBV27	TRBJ1-4	-	TGTGCCAGCAGTCCTACCGTTAATGAAAAACTGTTTTTT	CASSPTVNEKLFF
TRBD2	TRBV29-1	TRBJ2-1	-	TGCAGCGTGCCGATAGCGGGGGCTGGCTCCTACAATGAGCAGTTCTTC	CSVPIAGAGSYNEQFF
-	TRBV10-3	TRBJ2-3	-	TGTGCCATCAGTGAGTCAACGGTCGATACGCAGTATTTT	CAISESTVDTQYF
-	TRBV11-1	TRBJ1-1	-	TGTGCCAGCAGCTCCACATCCTTTGAAGCTTTCTTT	CASSSTSFEAFF
-	TRBV7-8	TRBJ2-5	-	TGTGCCAGCAGCTTGGCGCGGCGAGGAATCCAAGAGACCCAGTACTTC	CASSLARRGIQETQYF
-	TRBV5-8	TRBJ1-2	-	TGTGCCAGCAGCTGGGGGGGTCTTGATGGCTACACCTTC	CASSWGGLDGYTF
TRBD2	TRBV19	TRBJ2-3	once	TGTGCCAGTAGGGGACTAGCGCATATCACAGATACGCAGTATTTT	CASRGLAHITDTQYF
-	TRBV6-6	TRBJ2-3	once	TGTGCCAGCAGTTACTCGACCGGGGCGTCAGATACGCAGTATTTT	CASSYSTGASDTQYF
-	TRBV7-2	TRBJ1-5	-	TGTGCCAGCAGCTCCGGACGGAATCAGCCCCAGCATTTT	CASSSGRNQPQHF
-	TRBV2	TRBJ2-2	-	TGTGCCAGCTTGGGGGGACAGTACACCGGGGAGCTGTTTTTT	CASLGGQYTGELFF
-	TRBV6-5	TRBJ1-5	once	TGTGCCAGCAGTTACTCCGGACAGTACAATCAGCCCCAGCATTTT	CASSYSGQYNQPQHF
-	TRBV7-9	TRBJ1-1	-	TGTGCCAGCAGCCTTCTGGCGGGGGACACTGAAGCTTTCTTT	CASSLLAGDTEAFF
-	TRBV4-3	TRBJ2-4	-	TGCGCCAGCAGCCAAGAAAAGGGCCTGACCGGGACAAGAGAAAACATTCAGTACTTC	CASSQEKGLTGTRENIQYF
-	TRBV7-3	TRBJ1-1	-	TGTGCCAGCAGCGTGCAGGGGAACACTGAAGCTTTCTTT	CASSVQGNTEAFF
-	TRBV15	TRBJ1-1	-	TGTGCCACCAGCGAGTGGGGGGAAATGAACACTGAAGCTTTCTTT	CATSEWGEMNTEAFF
-	TRBV11-2	TRBJ2-1	once	TGTGCCAGCAGCTTAGGAAACAATGAGCAGTTCTTC	CASSLGNNEQFF
-	TRBV7-2	TRBJ1-3	few	TGTGCCAGCAGCTCACCCCCTACTCCAGACGTGGACACCATATATTTT	CASSSPPTPDVDTIYF
-	TRBV28	TRBJ2-5	few	TGTGCCAGCAGTCGGGACAGCGGGGAGACCCAGTACTTC	CASSRDSGETQYF
TRBD1	TRBV5-1	TRBJ2-2	-	TGCGCCAGCAGCCTGGGACAGGGCGCCGGGGAGCTGTTTTTT	CASSLGQGAGELFF
-	TRBV27	TRBJ1-3	-	TGTGCCAGCAGTTTATTTTCGGGACTTAACTCTGGAAACACCATATATTTT	CASSLFSGLNSGNTIYF
-	TRBV10-3	TRBJ1-5	once	TGTGCCATCAGTGAGTCGGATAGCAATCAGCCCCAGCATTTT	CAISESDSNQPQHF
-	TRBV30	TRBJ2-5	-	TGTGCCTGGAGTGGGTCCTCGACGAAAGAGACCCAGTACTTC	CAWSGSSTKETQYF
-	TRBV9	TRBJ1-1	-	TGTGCCAGCAGCGTAGAGGCCAGGCCGACCATGAACACTGAAGCTTTCTTT	CASSVEARPTMNTEAFF
-	TRBV7-2	TRBJ2-3	-	TGTGCCAGCAGCCCACGGACTCACACAGATACGCAGTATTTT	CASSPRTHTDTQYF
-	TRBV7-8	TRBJ1-4	-	TGTGCCAGCAGCTTTCCTAAGGGGGAAAAACTGTTTTTT	CASSFPKGEKLFF
-	TRBV5-1	TRBJ2-3	-	TGCGCCAGCAGCTTACAGGGTAGGACAGATACGCAGTATTTT	CASSLQGRTDTQYF
-	TRBV5-5	TRBJ2-3	-	TGTGCCAGCAGCTTTAGAGGAACGGATACGCAGTATTTT	CASSFRGTDTQYF
-	TRBV19	TRBJ1-1	-	TGTGCCAGTAGTATGGCCGGACAGACCTACGCTGAAGCTTTCTTT	CASSMAGQTYAEAFF
-	TRBV11-3	TRBJ2-3	-	TGTGCCAGCAGCGCTGACCCGGTACGAGATACGCAGTATTTT	CASSADPVRDTQYF
-	TRBV30	TRBJ2-2	-	TGTGCCTGGAGTCGGCCTTGGGGCGGGGAGCTGTTTTTT	CAWSRPWGGELFF